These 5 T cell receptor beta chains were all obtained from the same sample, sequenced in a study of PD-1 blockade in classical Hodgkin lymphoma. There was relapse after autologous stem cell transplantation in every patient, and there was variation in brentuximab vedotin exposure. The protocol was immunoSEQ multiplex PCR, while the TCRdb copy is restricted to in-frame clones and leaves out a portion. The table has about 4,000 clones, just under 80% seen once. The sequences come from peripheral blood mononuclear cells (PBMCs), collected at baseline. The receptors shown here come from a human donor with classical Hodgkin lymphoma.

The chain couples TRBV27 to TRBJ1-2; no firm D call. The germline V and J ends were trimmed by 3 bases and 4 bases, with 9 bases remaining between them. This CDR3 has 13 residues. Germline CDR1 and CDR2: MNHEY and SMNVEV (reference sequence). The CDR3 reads CASSFWTGYGYTF. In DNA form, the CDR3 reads TGTGCCAGCAGTTTCTGGACGGGCTATGGCTACACCTTC.

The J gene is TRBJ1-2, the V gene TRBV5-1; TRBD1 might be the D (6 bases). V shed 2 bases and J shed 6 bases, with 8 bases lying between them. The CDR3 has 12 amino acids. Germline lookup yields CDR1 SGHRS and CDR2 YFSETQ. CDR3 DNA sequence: TGCGCCAGCAGCTTTGAGGGGGATGGCTACACCTTC. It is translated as CASSFEGDGYTF.

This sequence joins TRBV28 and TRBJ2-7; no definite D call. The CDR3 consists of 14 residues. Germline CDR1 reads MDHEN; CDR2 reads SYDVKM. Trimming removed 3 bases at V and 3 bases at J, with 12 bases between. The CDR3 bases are TGTGCCAGCAGTTTGGCCAGGTGGAACTACGAGCAGTACTTC. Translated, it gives CASSLARWNYEQYF.

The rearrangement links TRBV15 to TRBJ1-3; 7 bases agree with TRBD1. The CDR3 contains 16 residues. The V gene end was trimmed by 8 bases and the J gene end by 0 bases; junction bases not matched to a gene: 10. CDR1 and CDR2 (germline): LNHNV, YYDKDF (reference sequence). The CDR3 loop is CATATRQGGSGNTIYF. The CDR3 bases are TGTGCCACCGCCACCAGACAGGGCGGCTCTGGAAACACCATATATTTT.

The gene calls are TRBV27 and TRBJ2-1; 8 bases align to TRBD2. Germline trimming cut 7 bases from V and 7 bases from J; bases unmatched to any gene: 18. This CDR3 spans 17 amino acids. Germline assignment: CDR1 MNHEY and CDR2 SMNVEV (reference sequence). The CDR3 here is CASIPYWREEDLNEQFF. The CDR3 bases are TGTGCCAGCATACCTTACTGGCGGGAGGAAGACTTGAATGAGCAGTTCTTC.